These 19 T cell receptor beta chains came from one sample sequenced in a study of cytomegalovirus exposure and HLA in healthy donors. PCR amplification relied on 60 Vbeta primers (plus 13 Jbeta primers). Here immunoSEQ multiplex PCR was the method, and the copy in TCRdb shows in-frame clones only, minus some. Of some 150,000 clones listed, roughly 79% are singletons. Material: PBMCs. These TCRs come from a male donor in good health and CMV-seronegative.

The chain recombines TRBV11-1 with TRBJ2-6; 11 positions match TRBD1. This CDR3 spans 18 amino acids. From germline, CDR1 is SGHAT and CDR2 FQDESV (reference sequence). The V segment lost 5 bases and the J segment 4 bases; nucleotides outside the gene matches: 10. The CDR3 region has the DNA TGTGCCAGCAGCAAAGGACAGGGGGCCCGAGCAGGGGCCAACGTCCTGACTTTC. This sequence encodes CASSKGQGARAGANVLTF.

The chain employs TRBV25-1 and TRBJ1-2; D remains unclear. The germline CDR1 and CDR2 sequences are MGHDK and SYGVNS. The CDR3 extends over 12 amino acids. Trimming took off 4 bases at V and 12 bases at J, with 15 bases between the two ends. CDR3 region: CASSVPRGVHTF. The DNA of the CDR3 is TGTGCCAGCAGTGTTCCCCGGGGAGTTCACACCTTC.

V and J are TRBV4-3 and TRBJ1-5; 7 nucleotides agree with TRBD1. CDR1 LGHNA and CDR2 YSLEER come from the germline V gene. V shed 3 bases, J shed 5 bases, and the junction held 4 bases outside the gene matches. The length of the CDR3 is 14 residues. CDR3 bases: TGCGCCAGCAGCCAGGCCACAGGGGATCAGCCCCAGCATTTT. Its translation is CASSQATGDQPQHF.

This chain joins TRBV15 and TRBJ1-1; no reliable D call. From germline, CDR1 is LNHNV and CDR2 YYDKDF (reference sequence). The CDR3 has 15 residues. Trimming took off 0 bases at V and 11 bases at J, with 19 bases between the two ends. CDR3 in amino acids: CATSRDMVGGSRAFF. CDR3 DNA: TGTGCCACCAGCAGAGATATGGTCGGAGGGAGCAGGGCTTTCTTT.

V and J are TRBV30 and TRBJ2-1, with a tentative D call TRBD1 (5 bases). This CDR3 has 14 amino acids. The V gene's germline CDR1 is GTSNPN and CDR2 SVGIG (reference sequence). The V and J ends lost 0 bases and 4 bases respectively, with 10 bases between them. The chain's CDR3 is CAWSVGQGYNEQFF. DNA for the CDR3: TGTGCCTGGAGTGTGGGGCAGGGATACAATGAGCAGTTCTTC.

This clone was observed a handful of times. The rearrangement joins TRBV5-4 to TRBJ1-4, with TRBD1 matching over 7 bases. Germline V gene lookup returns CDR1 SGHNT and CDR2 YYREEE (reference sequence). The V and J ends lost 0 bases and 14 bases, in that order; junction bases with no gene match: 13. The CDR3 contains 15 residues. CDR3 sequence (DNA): TGTGCCAGCAGCTTGGGGACAGGTAGAAAGGAAGCTCTGTTTTTT. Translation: CASSLGTGRKEALFF.

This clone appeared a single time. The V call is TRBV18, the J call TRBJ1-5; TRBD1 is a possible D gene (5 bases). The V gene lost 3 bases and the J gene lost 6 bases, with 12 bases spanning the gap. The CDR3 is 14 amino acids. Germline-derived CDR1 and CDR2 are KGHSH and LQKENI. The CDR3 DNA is TGTGCCAGCTCACCGCAGGGTTTTGGTCAGCCCCAGCATTTT. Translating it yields CASSPQGFGQPQHF.

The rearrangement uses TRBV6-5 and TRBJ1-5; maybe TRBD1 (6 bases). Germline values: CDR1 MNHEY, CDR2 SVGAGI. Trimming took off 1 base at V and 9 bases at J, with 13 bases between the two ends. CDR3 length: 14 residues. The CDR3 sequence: CASSYWQGLPPQHF. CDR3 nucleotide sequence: TGTGCCAGCAGTTACTGGCAGGGGCTCCCGCCCCAGCATTTT.

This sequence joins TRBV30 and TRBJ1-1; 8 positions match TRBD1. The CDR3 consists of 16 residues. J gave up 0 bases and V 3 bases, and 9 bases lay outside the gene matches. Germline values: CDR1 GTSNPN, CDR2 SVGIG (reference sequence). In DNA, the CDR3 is TGTGCCTGGAGGGTTAGGACAGGGAGAATGAACACTGAAGCTTTCTTT. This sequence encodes CAWRVRTGRMNTEAFF.

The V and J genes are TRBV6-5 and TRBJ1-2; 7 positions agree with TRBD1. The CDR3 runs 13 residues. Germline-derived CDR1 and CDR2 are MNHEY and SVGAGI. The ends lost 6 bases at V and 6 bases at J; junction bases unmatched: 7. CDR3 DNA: TGTGCCAGCAGGAGAACAGGGGAGGATGGCTACACCTTC. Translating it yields CASRRTGEDGYTF.

The chain's CDR3 is CASSPQSTDTQYF. CDR3 nucleotides: TGCGCCAGCAGCCCCCAGAGCACAGATACGCAGTATTTT. The V gene is TRBV5-1, the J gene TRBJ2-3, with no clear D. The CDR3 consists of 13 residues. V lost 4 bases to trimming and J lost 0 bases, with 6 bases between them. The V gene's germline CDR1 is SGHRS and CDR2 YFSETQ.

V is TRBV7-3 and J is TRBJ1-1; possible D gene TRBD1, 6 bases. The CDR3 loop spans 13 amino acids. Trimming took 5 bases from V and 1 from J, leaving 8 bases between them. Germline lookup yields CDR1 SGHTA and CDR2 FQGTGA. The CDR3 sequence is CASSVQGNTEAFF. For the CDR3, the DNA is TGTGCCAGCAGCGTACAGGGGAACACTGAAGCTTTCTTT.

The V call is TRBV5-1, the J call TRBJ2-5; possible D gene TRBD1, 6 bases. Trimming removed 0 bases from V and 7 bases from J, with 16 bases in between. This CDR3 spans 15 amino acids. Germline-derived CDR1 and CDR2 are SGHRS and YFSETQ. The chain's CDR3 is CASSLAQGTRGTQYF. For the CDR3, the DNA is TGCGCCAGCAGCTTGGCTCAGGGGACCCGGGGGACCCAGTACTTC.

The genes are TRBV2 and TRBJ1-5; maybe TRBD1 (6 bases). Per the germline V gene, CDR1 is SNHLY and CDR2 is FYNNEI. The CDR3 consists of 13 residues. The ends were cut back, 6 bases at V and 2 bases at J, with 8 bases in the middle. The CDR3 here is CASRRQGNQPQHF. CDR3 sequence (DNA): TGTGCCAGCAGGAGACAGGGCAATCAGCCCCAGCATTTT. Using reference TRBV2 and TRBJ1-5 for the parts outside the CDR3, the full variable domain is EPEVTQTPSHQVTQMGQEVILRCVPISNHLYFYWYRQILGQKVEFLVSFYNNEISEKSEIFDDQFSVERPDGSNFTLKIRSTKLEDSAMYFCASRRQGNQPQHFGDGTRLSIL.

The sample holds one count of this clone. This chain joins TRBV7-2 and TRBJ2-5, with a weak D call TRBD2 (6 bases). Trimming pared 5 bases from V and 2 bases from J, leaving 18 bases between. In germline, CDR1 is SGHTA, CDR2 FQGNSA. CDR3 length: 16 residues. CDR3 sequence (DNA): TGTGCCAGCAGCCCGGGGGTGGGAGTAGGGCAAGAGACCCAGTACTTC. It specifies CASSPGVGVGQETQYF.

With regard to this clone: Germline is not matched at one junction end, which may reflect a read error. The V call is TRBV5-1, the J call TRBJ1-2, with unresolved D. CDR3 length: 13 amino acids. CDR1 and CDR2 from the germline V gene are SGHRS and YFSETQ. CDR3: CASSLGLLYGYTF. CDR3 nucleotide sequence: TGCGCCAGCAGTTTGGGTCTCCTGTATGGCTACACCTTC. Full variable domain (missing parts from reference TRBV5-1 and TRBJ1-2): KAGVTQTPRYLIKTRGQQVTLSCSPISGHRSVSWYQQTPGQGLQFLFEYFSETQRNKGNFPGRFSGRQFSNSRSEMNVSTLELGDSALYLCASSLGLLYGYTFGSGTRLTVV.

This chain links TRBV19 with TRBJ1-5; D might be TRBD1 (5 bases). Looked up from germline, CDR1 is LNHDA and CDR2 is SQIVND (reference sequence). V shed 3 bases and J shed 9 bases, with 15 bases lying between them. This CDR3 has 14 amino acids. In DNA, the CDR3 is TGTGCCAGTAGTATCGGGGAGGGCGGGGGGCCCCAGCATTTT. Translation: CASSIGEGGGPQHF.

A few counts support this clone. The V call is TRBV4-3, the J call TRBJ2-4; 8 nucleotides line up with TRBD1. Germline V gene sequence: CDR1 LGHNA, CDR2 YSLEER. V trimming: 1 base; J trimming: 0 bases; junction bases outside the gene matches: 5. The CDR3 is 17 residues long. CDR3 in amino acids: CASSQGGRGLAKNIQYF. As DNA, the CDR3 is TGCGCCAGCAGCCAAGGAGGCAGGGGGCTAGCCAAAAACATTCAGTACTTC.

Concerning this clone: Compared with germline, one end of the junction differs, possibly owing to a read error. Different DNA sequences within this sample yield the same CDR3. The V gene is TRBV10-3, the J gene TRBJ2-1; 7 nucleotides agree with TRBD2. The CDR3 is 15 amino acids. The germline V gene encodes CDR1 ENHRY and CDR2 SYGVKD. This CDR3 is CAISGIGTTYNEQFF. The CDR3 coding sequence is TGCGCCATCAGTGGAATCGGGACTACCTACAATGAGCAGTTCTTC.